The 10 T cell receptor beta chains reported below all come from one sample, sequenced in a study of breast tumors, draining lymph nodes, adjacent tissues (dated by TCRdb to about 2016). Library generation was performed with multiplex PCR. These reads were obtained on an Illumina HiSeq 2000. TCRdb cleaned the public reads at Q25 with fastp, built clones with MiXCR and kept in-frame beta chains. Records with the same CDR3 protein are collapsed into one entry carrying the most frequent genes and DNA. Within this sample are fewer than 200,000 distinct CDR3 sequences, with 25% to 40% of them counted one time only. 4% to 5.5% of the sample is held by the ten biggest clonotypes. The axillary draining lymph nodes of breast cancer patients were the source of the lymph node samples. The sample comprised axillary lymph node tissue. The origin of the receptors is a female donor with breast cancer. Some clones in this sample may be carry-over from other donors' samples.

The chain has TRBV6-2 or TRBV6-3 and TRBJ1-2, with D possibly TRBD1 on 6 matching bases. CDR3 size: 15 residues. The germline V and J ends were trimmed by 6 bases and 3 bases, with 17 bases remaining between them. CDR1 is MNHEY and CDR2 is SVGEGT in the germline V gene. CDR3: CASSPGHTNHYGYTF. The CDR3 DNA is TGTGCCAGCAGCCCGGGACACACGAACCACTATGGCTACACCTTC.

This clonotype occurred many times. This chain uses TRBV4-2 with TRBJ2-3, with TRBD2 matching 8 bases. From germline, CDR1 is LGHNA and CDR2 YNFKEQ. With 0 bases clipped from V and 4 bases from J, the junction kept 9 bases outside the gene matches. This CDR3 comprises 17 residues. In nucleotides, the CDR3 is TGTGCCAGCAGCCAAGAGTCCAGCGGGAGTAGGGCAGATACGCAGTATTTT. This sequence encodes CASSQESSGSRADTQYF.

This clonotype turned up a few times. V is TRBV7-9 and J is TRBJ2-1, with D tentatively TRBD2 (5 bases). This CDR3 has 18 amino acids. V was clipped by 8 bases and J by 0 bases, with 23 bases between them. Germline V gene data show CDR1 as SEHNR and CDR2 as FQNEAQ (reference sequence). The CDR3 sequence is CASSLRLGSPSSYNEQFF. CDR3 coding DNA: TGTGCCAGCTCACTCCGTTTAGGGAGCCCGAGCTCCTACAATGAGCAGTTCTTC.

V is TRBV18 and J is TRBJ2-1, with TRBD2 matching 10 bases. This CDR3 is 15 amino acids long. The V gene's germline CDR1 is KGHSH and CDR2 LQKENI. V lost 6 bases to trimming and J lost 6 bases; unmatched junction nucleotides: 8. The CDR3 protein is CASSGLASYSNEQFF. CDR3 sequence (DNA): TGTGCCAGCTCGGGACTAGCGAGCTATTCCAATGAGCAGTTCTTC. The variable domain in full, with the rest retrieved from reference TRBV18 and TRBJ2-1, is NAGVMQNPRHLVRRRGQEARLRCSPMKGHSHVYWYRQLPEEGLKFMVYLQKENIIDESGMPKERFSAEFPKEGPSILRIQQVVRGDSAAYFCASSGLASYSNEQFFGPGTRLTVL.

This clonotype was counted ten times or more. The chain joins TRBV7-9 to TRBJ2-7, with 10 bases aligning to TRBD2. The germline V gene encodes CDR1 SEHNR and CDR2 FQNEAQ (reference sequence). The J segment lost 7 bases and the V segment lost 1 base, leaving 7 bases of the junction unmatched. The CDR3 runs 15 residues. The CDR3 spells CASSLESGRAGEQYF. The CDR3 DNA reads as TGTGCCAGCAGCTTAGAAAGCGGGAGGGCAGGTGAGCAGTACTTC.

This clonotype was counted many times. The V and J genes are TRBV5-4 and TRBJ2-1; TRBD2 matches 15 bases. J was trimmed by 9 bases and V by 2 bases; bases with no gene match: 6. The CDR3 consists of 16 residues. CDR1 and CDR2 from the germline V gene are SGHNT and YYREEE (reference sequence). The CDR3 loop is CASSFRTSGRVSEQFF. The DNA of the CDR3 is TGTGCCAGCAGCTTTAGGACTAGCGGGAGGGTAAGTGAGCAGTTCTTC.

The rearrangement joins TRBV5-1 to TRBJ1-2; tentative D call: TRBD1 (6 bases). Germline loops: CDR1 SGHRS, CDR2 YFSETQ. The CDR3 extends over 18 amino acids. Between the trimmed V and J ends, which lost 0 bases and 0 bases, there was a span of 18 bases. The CDR3 loop reads CASSLGEDSLCANYGYTF. In nucleotides, the CDR3 is TGCGCCAGCAGCTTGGGAGAGGACAGCTTATGTGCTAACTATGGCTACACCTTC.

For the CDR3, the DNA is TGCAGTGCTAGAGATGAGGTAGCGGGGGCCAGGGAGACCCAGTACTTC. Protein: CSARDEVAGARETQYF. The gene calls are TRBV20-1 and TRBJ2-5, with 9 bases identical to TRBD2. The ends lost 0 bases at V and 5 bases at J; junction bases unmatched: 10. Germline values: CDR1 DFQATT, CDR2 SNEGSKA (reference sequence). The CDR3 consists of 16 residues.

V gene TRBV25-1 combines with J gene TRBJ2-2, with 7 bases fitting TRBD1. V lost 5 bases, J lost 7 bases, and 13 bases stayed unmatched. This CDR3 comprises 16 residues. The germline CDR1 and CDR2 sequences are MGHDK and SYGVNS. CDR3 loop: CASSYAGGTPYGELFF. CDR3 nucleotide sequence: TGTGCCAGCAGTTACGCAGGGGGAACCCCCTACGGGGAGCTGTTTTTT.

DNA for the CDR3: TGTGCCAGCACCACGACAGGGGGCGCTGAAGCTTTCTTT. Amino acid sequence: CASTTTGGAEAFF. The rearrangement links TRBV12-3 or TRBV12-4 to TRBJ1-1; 10 bases align to TRBD1. V dropped 7 bases and J dropped 6; count of bases not matched to a gene: 5. This CDR3 has 13 amino acids.